The 17 T cell receptor beta chains given below trace back to one sample, sequenced in a study of T cell responses to AZD1222 COVID-19 vaccine listed by TCRdb under 2021. The method behind the library was the immunoSEQ multiplex PCR assay. As stored in TCRdb, this immuneACCESS dataset retains in-frame rearrangements with V and J assigned. A fraction of the clones does not appear; measured against another copy, unresolved V genes explain less than half of the discrepancy, and the remainder lacks a known reason. The sample records 200,000 or so clones, 94% of which are singletons. Of the sample, 7% to 9.5% falls within the top ten clones. The sample's time point label, in plain terms: baseline before first vaccination. Sequencing used peripheral blood, obtained on day 0 of AZD1222 vaccination. Source of these receptors: an adult in good health.

Written as DNA, the CDR3 is TGTGCCAGCAGTTTATCGGGGCGGGGCGGGGGAGCCAAAAACATTCAGTACTTC. This sequence encodes CASSLSGRGGGAKNIQYF. V is TRBV27 and J is TRBJ2-4; 7 bases are a match to TRBD2. Germline lookup yields CDR1 MNHEY and CDR2 SMNVEV (reference sequence). V was pared by 0 bases and J by 0 bases, with 8 bases of the junction left unmatched. The CDR3 has 18 amino acids.

This chain links TRBV4-3 with TRBJ1-5, with no clear D. The CDR3 has 15 residues. The V gene's germline CDR1 is LGHNA and CDR2 YSLEER. Trimming shortened V by 3 bases and J by 4 bases, and 13 bases separated the two germline ends. CDR3 protein: CASSQSAGGNQPQHF. CDR3 bases: TGCGCCAGCAGCCAGAGTGCCGGCGGGAATCAGCCCCAGCATTTT.

The rearrangement links TRBV28 to TRBJ2-5; the D gene is possibly TRBD2 (5 bases). The V end lost 5 bases, the J end lost 1 base, and 11 bases lay between the germline ends. The CDR3 length is 14 residues. Germline V lookup: CDR1 MDHEN, CDR2 SYDVKM. The CDR3 is CASSMAGIQETQYF. DNA of the CDR3: TGTGCCAGCAGTATGGCGGGTATCCAAGAGACCCAGTACTTC.

This rearrangement joins TRBV7-2 to TRBJ2-7; D could derive from TRBD1 or TRBD2 (5 bases each). The CDR3 is 14 amino acids. CDR1 is SGHTA, CDR2 FQGNSA, per germline. Trimming left V 3 bases short and J 7 bases short, with 16 bases between. The CDR3 loop is CASSLRGVGSEQYF. The DNA of the CDR3 is TGTGCCAGCAGCTTGAGAGGGGTCGGGTCGGAGCAGTACTTC.

The chain couples TRBV2 to TRBJ1-1; 11 nucleotides agree with TRBD1. CDR1 is SNHLY and CDR2 is FYNNEI in the germline V gene. V dropped 6 bases and J dropped 11; count of bases not matched to a gene: 11. The CDR3 has 14 amino acids. The chain's CDR3 is CASSMDRGPDLAFF. In DNA form, the CDR3 reads TGTGCCAGCAGCATGGACAGGGGGCCGGATTTGGCTTTCTTT.

The V call is TRBV11-1, the J call TRBJ2-5; 7 bases map to TRBD1. J gave up 3 bases and V 4 bases, and 8 bases lay outside the gene matches. The CDR3 covers 15 residues. Germline V gene data show CDR1 as SGHAT and CDR2 as FQDESV (reference sequence). The CDR3: CASSSRDSTKETQYF. For the CDR3, the DNA is TGTGCCAGCAGCTCCCGGGACAGCACTAAAGAGACCCAGTACTTC.

The V call is TRBV6-4, the J call TRBJ2-7; 9 positions match TRBD2. This CDR3 is 15 amino acids long. With V trimmed by 3 bases and J by 1 base, 4 bases remained unmatched. Germline V gene sequence: CDR1 MRHNA, CDR2 SNTAGT. As DNA, the CDR3 is TGTGCCAGCAGTGAACGGACTAGCGATTCCTACGAGCAGTACTTC. Amino acids: CASSERTSDSYEQYF.

The chain employs TRBV28 and TRBJ1-5; 9 positions agree with TRBD1. The ends lost 6 bases at V and 2 bases at J; junction bases unmatched: 5. CDR1 is MDHEN, CDR2 SYDVKM, per germline. The CDR3 has 15 residues. The chain's CDR3 is CASRVWTGGNQPQHF. In nucleotides, the CDR3 is TGTGCCAGCAGGGTTTGGACAGGGGGCAATCAGCCCCAGCATTTT.

V is TRBV30 and J is TRBJ2-3; possible D gene TRBD1, 7 bases. V shed 5 bases and J shed 4 bases, with 19 bases lying between them. The V gene's germline CDR1 is GTSNPN and CDR2 SVGIG (reference sequence). The CDR3 has 15 residues. CDR3 region: CAWVLTGRWADTQYF. CDR3 sequence (DNA): TGTGCCTGGGTACTGACAGGGAGGTGGGCAGATACGCAGTATTTT. Based on the CDR3 plus reference TRBV30 and TRBJ2-3, the full variable domain is SQTIHQWPATLVQPVGSPLSLECTVEGTSNPNLYWYRQAAGRGLQLLFYSVGIGQISSEVPQNLSASRPQDRQFILSSKKLLLSDSGFYLCAWVLTGRWADTQYFGPGTRLTVL.

This chain links TRBV7-3 with TRBJ2-3, with 7 positions matching TRBD1. This CDR3 has 16 residues. Per germline, CDR1 SGHTA and CDR2 FQGTGA. V lost 2 bases and J lost 4; bases outside the gene matches: 9. This CDR3 reads CASSLLAAGGADTQYF. The CDR3, as DNA: TGTGCCAGCAGCTTACTCGCCGCAGGGGGAGCAGATACGCAGTATTTT.

This clone was detected only once. This chain links TRBV7-8 with TRBJ2-7; TRBD1 matches 8 bases. V gave up 5 bases and J gave up 3 bases; unmatched junction bases: 3. CDR1 and CDR2 (germline): SGHVS, FQNEAQ. The CDR3 consists of 13 residues. The CDR3 spells CASSRTGIYEQYF. As DNA, the CDR3 is TGTGCCAGCAGCCGGACAGGGATCTACGAGCAGTACTTC.

V and J are TRBV6-5 and TRBJ1-1; D unclear. The germline V gene encodes CDR1 MNHEY and CDR2 SVGAGI. The ends were cut back, 4 bases at V and 1 base at J, with 7 bases in the middle. The CDR3 contains 13 residues. The CDR3 region is CASSLSGNTEAFF. CDR3 coding DNA: TGTGCCAGCAGTTTATCAGGGAACACTGAAGCTTTCTTT.

The V gene is TRBV7-9, the J gene TRBJ2-3, with D perhaps matching TRBD1 (6 bases). V lost 5 bases and J 0 bases, leaving 15 bases between the germline ends. CDR3 length equals 16 residues. Germline values: CDR1 SEHNR, CDR2 FQNEAQ (reference sequence). CDR3 DNA: TGTGCCAGCAGCAGGCGACAGGACTCTAGCACAGATACGCAGTATTTT. This codes for CASSRRQDSSTDTQYF. Looking up the rest from reference TRBV7-9 and TRBJ2-3 gives the full variable domain: DTGVSQNPRHKITKRGQNVTFRCDPISEHNRLYWYRQTLGQGPEFLTYFQNEAQLEKSRLLSDRFSAERPKGSFSTLEIQRTEQGDSAMYLCASSRRQDSSTDTQYFGPGTRLTVL.

The J gene is TRBJ2-1, the V gene TRBV4-1, with 7 bases aligning to TRBD2. Germline lookup yields CDR1 MGHRA and CDR2 YSYEKL. The CDR3 length is 17 residues. V lost 0 bases, J lost 3 bases, and 8 bases stayed unmatched. For the CDR3, the DNA is TGCGCCAGCAGCCAAGATAGCGGCAGCGGGATCTACAATGAGCAGTTCTTC. Translation: CASSQDSGSGIYNEQFF.

The chain recombines TRBV7-9 with TRBJ2-3; D is unclear. The CDR3 covers 12 residues. The germline gives CDR1 SEHNR, CDR2 FQNEAQ (reference sequence). Trimming removed 1 base from V and 6 bases from J, with 5 bases in between. The CDR3: CASSLGPDTQYF. The CDR3 nucleotides are TGTGCCAGCAGCTTAGGGCCGGATACGCAGTATTTT. Looking up the rest from reference TRBV7-9 and TRBJ2-3 gives the full variable domain: DTGVSQNPRHKITKRGQNVTFRCDPISEHNRLYWYRQTLGQGPEFLTYFQNEAQLEKSRLLSDRFSAERPKGSFSTLEIQRTEQGDSAMYLCASSLGPDTQYFGPGTRLTVL.

The gene calls are TRBV4-2 and TRBJ2-7, with TRBD2 identical over 14 bases. The J segment lost 6 bases and the V segment lost 1 base, leaving 8 bases of the junction unmatched. Germline-derived CDR1 and CDR2 are LGHNA and YNFKEQ. The CDR3 length is 17 residues. DNA for the CDR3: TGTGCCAGCAGCCAAGGTGGGGGGACTAGCGGGAGAAGCGAGCAGTACTTC. Protein product: CASSQGGGTSGRSEQYF.

DNA for the CDR3: TGTGCCAGCAGTGCGGGAGTCGGCGACACCGGGGAGCTGTTTTTT. Its translation is CASSAGVGDTGELFF. The V call is TRBV6-4, the J call TRBJ2-2; perhaps TRBD2 as D (6 bases). Trimming shortened V by 4 bases and J by 3 bases, and 12 bases separated the two germline ends. Germline-derived CDR1 and CDR2 are MRHNA and SNTAGT. This CDR3 region has 15 residues.